The clone carrying this T cell receptor (beta chain) has a count of ten or more. Each single cDNA molecule received a unique molecular identifier. From the 5' RACE reads, TCRdb called clonotypes with MiXCR, one entry per CDR3 protein. The table includes 60,000 or so distinct CDR3 sequences, roughly a tenth detected once. These data originate in a study of early T cells in non-severe SARS-CoV-2 infection. Study as a whole: RNA in bulk from unsorted whole blood was sequenced, and chains were unpaired.

The receptor comes from an adult who was a healthcare worker with PCR-confirmed SARS-CoV-2 infection or an uninfected control (not recorded which). Sequenced input: whole blood.

The CDR3 spells CASTFFEGGGTEAFF. The CDR3 DNA is TGTGCCAGCACCTTTTTTGAGGGAGGAGGCACTGAAGCTTTCTTT. The chain combines TRBV7-8 with TRBJ1-1; D remains ambiguous. Per the germline V gene, CDR1 is SGHVS and CDR2 is FQNEAQ. The CDR3 runs 15 residues. V lost 7 bases and J lost 4, with 19 bases in between.